The sequence of this T cell receptor beta chain was determined in a study of chemoradiotherapy in HPV16-positive cancers. Study-wide results and caveats: Candidate HPV-specific clones and E7-related TCR motifs grew in tumor during treatment.

CDR3 size: 14 residues. Germline V lookup: CDR1 SGHKS, CDR2 YYEKEE (reference sequence). V was shortened by 6 bases and J by 4 bases, with 14 bases between the two germline ends. This table comes from immunoSEQ multiplex PCR, and its TCRdb copy is limited to in-frame clones, with some not included. Among some 5,800 clones listed, roughly two thirds were seen once. Concerning this clone: Its antigen is undetermined.

The biological material was taken from a patient who underwent chemoradiotherapy. The origin of this receptor is a human donor with HPV-associated anogenital cancer. V gene TRBV5-5 combines with J gene TRBJ2-1; tentatively, D is TRBD2 (6 bases). The CDR3: CASNPDYAYNEQFF. The CDR3 bases are TGTGCCAGCAACCCGGACTACGCATACAATGAGCAGTTCTTC.